The clone carrying this T cell receptor beta chain showed up just a few times. Its target is unknown. Memory CD4+ cells were defined as CD4+CD45RO+CD25-. Semi-nested PCR with Nested Universal Primer A followed constant-region reverse priming of full-length variable regions. A single record per CDR3 protein comes from TCRdb applying MiXCR to the 5' RACE reads. Here the sample spans roughly 44,000 distinct CDR3 sequences, 29% being singletons. Study-level findings and limits: The larger-cohort validation was restricted to a single TCR beta V-J rearrangement rather than whole repertoires. The TCR gene usage of tumor memory CD4+ T cells clustered together with blood and lymph node memory CD4+ cells and with lymph node naive CD4+ cells.

Specimen: memory CD4+ T cells sorted from a lymph node. Subset in this sample: memory CD4+ T cells, CD4+CD45RO+CD25-. This receptor was obtained from a female donor with breast cancer.

The CDR3 DNA follows: TGCGCCAGCAGCCCAGGGGGCGCTTGGAGCTATGGCTACACCTTC. Translated: CASSPGGAWSYGYTF. This sequence joins TRBV5-1 and TRBJ1-2, with 8 bases aligning to TRBD1. V lost 4 bases and J lost 4; bases outside the gene matches: 9. This CDR3 has 15 residues. Germline CDR1 SGHRS, CDR2 YFSETQ.